This entry describes one T cell receptor (beta chain). No antigen is known for it. This record comes from a study of blood T cells in healthy people across ages. Study outcomes and limitations: Roughly linearly, TCR beta diversity per million T cells fell as age increased.

PBMCs numbering at least 7 million were isolated per sample. A second about 6 to 11 cycle PCR used barcoded and J-beta primers. Researchers report that each sample yielded at least 2.5 million CDR3-containing paired-end reads. TCRdb fed the 5' RACE reads into MiXCR, producing one record per CDR3 protein. The sample comprises about 780,000 distinct CDR3 sequences, 46% of which are singletons, and roughly 18% rests with the top ten. V lost 6 bases to trimming and J lost 5 bases, with 14 bases between them. This CDR3 comprises 15 residues. The germline V gene has CDR1 SGHTA and CDR2 FQGNSA. The chain links TRBV7-2 to TRBJ1-6; D is undetermined. This sequence was found in a man aged 80 or over in good health. Sequenced sample: blood. The CDR3, as DNA: TGTGCCAGCAGGTTGCGCCCCGCAGATAATTCACCCCTCCACTTT. Translating it yields CASRLRPADNSPLHF.